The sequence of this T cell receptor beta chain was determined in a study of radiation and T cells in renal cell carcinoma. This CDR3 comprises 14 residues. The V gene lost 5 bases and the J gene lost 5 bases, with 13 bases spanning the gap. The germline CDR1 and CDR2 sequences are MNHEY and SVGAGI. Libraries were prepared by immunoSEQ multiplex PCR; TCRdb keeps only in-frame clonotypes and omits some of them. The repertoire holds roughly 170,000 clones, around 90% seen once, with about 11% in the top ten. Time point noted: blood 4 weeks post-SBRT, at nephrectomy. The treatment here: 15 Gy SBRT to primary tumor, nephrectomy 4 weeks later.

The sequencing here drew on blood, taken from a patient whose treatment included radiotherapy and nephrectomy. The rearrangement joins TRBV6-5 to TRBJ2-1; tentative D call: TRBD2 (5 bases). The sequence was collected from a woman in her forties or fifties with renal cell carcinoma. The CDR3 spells CASSIRTPDNEQFF. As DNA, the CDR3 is TGTGCCAGCAGTATCAGGACTCCAGACAATGAGCAGTTCTTC.